The 8 T cell receptor beta chains reported below all come from one sample, sequenced in a study of cytomegalovirus exposure and HLA in healthy donors. The PCR employed 60 Vbeta primers together with 13 Jbeta primers. This table comes from immunoSEQ multiplex PCR, and its TCRdb copy is limited to in-frame clones, with some not included. There are more than 110,000 clones in the sample; 60% to 80% occur only once, and around 3.6% lies in the top ten. Sequences were obtained from PBMCs. These receptors came from a male donor in good health and CMV-seronegative.

The gene calls are TRBV9 and TRBJ2-1, with TRBD1 as a possible D gene (5 bases). Germline CDR1 reads SGDLS; CDR2 reads YYNGEE. The V gene lost 0 bases and the J gene lost 2 bases, with 15 bases spanning the gap. The CDR3 covers 17 residues. Here the CDR3 reads CASSVAKGARAYNEQFF. CDR3 nucleotide sequence: TGTGCCAGCAGCGTAGCTAAAGGGGCACGGGCCTACAATGAGCAGTTCTTC.

A single count supports this clone. This chain uses TRBV7-9 with TRBJ1-2; 7 bases are shared with TRBD1. Losses at the gene ends were 6 bases for V and 4 bases for J; bases not matched to a gene: 11. The CDR3 has 15 amino acids. Germline lookup yields CDR1 SEHNR and CDR2 FQNEAQ (reference sequence). CDR3 residues: CASSPGQALVYGYTF. The DNA for the CDR3 is TGTGCCAGCAGTCCCGGACAGGCCCTAGTCTATGGCTACACCTTC.

As regards this clone: The germline gene is not matched at one end of the junction; a read error may be the cause. The chain is built from TRBV7-9 and TRBJ1-1; D remains ambiguous. The CDR3 length is 12 residues. Looked up from germline, CDR1 is SEHNR and CDR2 is FQNEAQ (reference sequence). The CDR3: CASGLSSTEAFF. DNA of the CDR3: TGTGCCAGCGGCTTGTCTTCTACTGAAGCTTTCTTT. The entire variable domain, with the rest obtained from reference TRBV7-9 and TRBJ1-1, is as follows: DTGVSQNPRHKITKRGQNVTFRCDPISEHNRLYWYRQTLGQGPEFLTYFQNEAQLEKSRLLSDRFSAERPKGSFSTLEIQRTEQGDSAMYLCASGLSSTEAFFGQGTRLTVV.

The chain links TRBV10-2 to TRBJ2-2, with 10 bases lining up with TRBD1. The CDR3 has 14 amino acids. V lost 8 bases, J lost 1 base, and 1 base stayed unmatched. CDR1 WSHSY and CDR2 SAAADI come from the germline V gene. CDR3 amino acids: CASGTGVNTGELFF. The CDR3, as DNA: TGCGCCAGCGGGACAGGGGTGAACACCGGGGAGCTGTTTTTT.

This rearrangement joins TRBV5-1 to TRBJ2-5; D is perhaps TRBD2 (7 bases). In germline, CDR1 is SGHRS, CDR2 YFSETQ. This CDR3 region has 16 residues. Trimming took 0 bases from V and 3 from J, leaving 15 bases between them. CDR3 DNA: TGCGCCAGCAGCTTGGGGGGGGGCCCACTAAAAGAGACCCAGTACTTC. Protein product: CASSLGGGPLKETQYF.

The J gene is TRBJ2-5, the V gene TRBV19; no firm D call. The end of the DNA fits TRBJ2-7 better, so the J call may be wrong. The CDR3 covers 14 residues. The germline gives CDR1 LNHDA, CDR2 SQIVND (reference sequence). This chain's CDR3 is CASSPGSAPYEQYF. The CDR3 DNA follows: TGTGCCAGTAGTCCAGGCTCGGCCCCCTACGAGCAGTACTTC.

The chain recombines TRBV29-1 with TRBJ1-3; D not resolved. The germline gives CDR1 SQVTM, CDR2 ANQGSEA. The CDR3 extends over 19 amino acids. Trimming took 2 bases from V and 0 from J, leaving 23 bases between them. CDR3 nucleotide sequence: TGCAGCGTTGAACGAGCGGAAGGGAAATTACATGACTCTGGAAACACCATATATTTT. It codes for CSVERAEGKLHDSGNTIYF.

This clone has only one observation. The CDR3, as DNA: TGCGCCAGCAGCTTGGCGGGCAGCACAGGTGAGCAGTTCTTC. This gives the protein CASSLAGSTGEQFF. The V gene is TRBV5-1, the J gene TRBJ2-1, with D tentatively TRBD1 (5 bases). The length of the CDR3 is 14 residues. V was cut by 0 bases and J by 9 bases, with 13 bases left in between. In germline, CDR1 is SGHRS, CDR2 YFSETQ.